This entry is about one T cell receptor (beta chain). UMI-labeled 5' RACE TRB cDNA libraries were prepared from the cells. Following a re-call of the 5' RACE reads, TCRdb has one entry per CDR3 protein and lacks DNA. Its listing shows about 130,000 distinct CDR3 sequences. This record comes from a study of CXCR3-negative and CXCR3-positive naive CD8 T cells. Germline assignment: CDR1 SGHVS and CDR2 FQNEAQ. The CDR3 consists of 13 residues. The naive CD8+ gate required CD45RO-CCR7+CD27+CD95- phenotype. The TCR originated in a human donor in good health. Some clones in this sample may be carry-over from other donors' samples. Sample: naive CXCR3- CD8+ T cells from blood. Specified subset: CD45RO-CCR7+CD27+CD95- naive CD8+ T cells lacking CXCR3 (TNR3-). This rearrangement joins TRBV7-8 to TRBJ2-5; the TCRdb D gene call, TRBD1, has no DNA to confirm it. The CDR3 loop reads CASRRGVQETQYF.